The clone carrying this T cell receptor (beta chain) has only a few counts. This sample was taken from a study of spatial heterogeneity in lung cancer. Study details: For the average unique TCR and UMI combination, more than nine occurrences appeared in raw reads.

The time point denotes: sample taken at primary tumor resection. Frozen PBMC, nontumor lung or tumor provided whole RNA, which was sequenced unsorted. One entry per CDR3 protein, called by TCRdb with MiXCR from the 5' RACE reads. The repertoire holds about 90,000 distinct CDR3 sequences, around 10% seen once, with less than 9% in the top ten. This CDR3 is 14 amino acids long. Germline lookup yields CDR1 KGHSH and CDR2 LQKENI. V was cut by 2 bases and J by 6 bases, with 11 bases left in between. The TCR comes from a male donor with early-stage non-small cell lung cancer. Here the sequenced sample was PBMCs, taken at surgery. V usage is TRBV18 and J usage is TRBJ2-4; possible D gene TRBD1, 5 bases. In DNA, the CDR3 is TGTGCCAGCTCACCAGGGCAGGGTACAAACATTCAGTACTTC. Translating gives CASSPGQGTNIQYF.